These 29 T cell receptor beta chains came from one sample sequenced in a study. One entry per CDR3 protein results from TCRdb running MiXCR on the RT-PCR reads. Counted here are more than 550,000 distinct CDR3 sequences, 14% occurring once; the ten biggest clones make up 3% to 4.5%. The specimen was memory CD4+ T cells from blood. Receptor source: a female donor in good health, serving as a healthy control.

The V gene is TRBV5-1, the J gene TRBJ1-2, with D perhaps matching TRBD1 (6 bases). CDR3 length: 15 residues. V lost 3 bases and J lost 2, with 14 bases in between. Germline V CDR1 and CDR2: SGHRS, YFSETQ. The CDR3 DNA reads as TGCGCCAGCAGCTCCTCATTGGGGGCGAACTATGGCTACACCTTC. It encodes CASSSSLGANYGYTF. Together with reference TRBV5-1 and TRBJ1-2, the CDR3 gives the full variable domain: KAGVTQTPRYLIKTRGQQVTLSCSPISGHRSVSWYQQTPGQGLQFLFEYFSETQRNKGNFPGRFSGRQFSNSRSEMNVSTLELGDSALYLCASSSSLGANYGYTFGSGTRLTVV.

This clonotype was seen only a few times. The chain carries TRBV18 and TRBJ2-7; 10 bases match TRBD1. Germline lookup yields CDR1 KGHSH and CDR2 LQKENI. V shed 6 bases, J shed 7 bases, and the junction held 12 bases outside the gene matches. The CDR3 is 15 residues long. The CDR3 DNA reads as TGTGCCAGCTCCAGATCCCGACAGGGGGCATGGGAGCAGTACTTC. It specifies CASSRSRQGAWEQYF.

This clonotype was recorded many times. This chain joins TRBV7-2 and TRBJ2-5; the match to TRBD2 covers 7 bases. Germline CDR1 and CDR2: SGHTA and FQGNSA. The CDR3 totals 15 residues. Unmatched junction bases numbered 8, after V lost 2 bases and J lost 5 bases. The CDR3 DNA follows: TGTGCCAGCAGCTTAAGGGCCCGGGGAGGGGAGACCCAGTACTTC. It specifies CASSLRARGGETQYF.

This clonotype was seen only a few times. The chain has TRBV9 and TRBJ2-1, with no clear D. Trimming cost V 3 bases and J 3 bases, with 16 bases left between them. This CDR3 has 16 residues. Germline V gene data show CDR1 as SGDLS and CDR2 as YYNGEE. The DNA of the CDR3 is TGTGCCAGCAGCGCTCTTCAGGCATCGCTCTACAATGAGCAGTTCTTC. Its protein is CASSALQASLYNEQFF.

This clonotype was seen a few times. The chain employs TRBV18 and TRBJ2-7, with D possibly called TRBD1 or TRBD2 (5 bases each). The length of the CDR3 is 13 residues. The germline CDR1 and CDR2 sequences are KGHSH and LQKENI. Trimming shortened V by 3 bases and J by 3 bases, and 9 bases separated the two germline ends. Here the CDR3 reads CASSPVGDYEQYF. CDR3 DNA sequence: TGTGCCAGCTCACCGGTGGGGGACTACGAGCAGTACTTC.

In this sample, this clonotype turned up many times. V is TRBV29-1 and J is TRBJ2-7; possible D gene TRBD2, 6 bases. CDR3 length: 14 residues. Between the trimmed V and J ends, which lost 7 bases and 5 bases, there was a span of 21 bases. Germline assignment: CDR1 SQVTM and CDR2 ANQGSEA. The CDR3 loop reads CSATRGGTMDEQYF. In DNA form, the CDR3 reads TGCAGCGCGACTAGAGGCGGCACAATGGACGAGCAGTACTTC.

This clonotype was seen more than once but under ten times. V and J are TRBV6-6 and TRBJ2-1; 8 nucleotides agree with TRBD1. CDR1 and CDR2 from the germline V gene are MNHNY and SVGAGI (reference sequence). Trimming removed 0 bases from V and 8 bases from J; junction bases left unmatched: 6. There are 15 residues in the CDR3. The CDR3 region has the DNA TGTGCCAGCAGTTACTCAGGACAGGGTGCACATGAGCAGTTCTTC. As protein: CASSYSGQGAHEQFF.

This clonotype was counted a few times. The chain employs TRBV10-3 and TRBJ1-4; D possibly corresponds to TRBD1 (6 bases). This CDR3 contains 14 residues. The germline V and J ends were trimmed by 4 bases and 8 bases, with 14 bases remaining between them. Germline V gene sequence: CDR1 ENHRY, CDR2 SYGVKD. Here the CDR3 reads CAISADRGGEKLFF. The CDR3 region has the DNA TGTGCCATCAGTGCTGACAGAGGGGGAGAAAAACTGTTTTTT.

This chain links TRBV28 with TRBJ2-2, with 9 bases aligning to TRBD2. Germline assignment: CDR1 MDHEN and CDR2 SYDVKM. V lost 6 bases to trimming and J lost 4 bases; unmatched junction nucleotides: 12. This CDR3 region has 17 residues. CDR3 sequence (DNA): TGTGCCAGCAGAACATATTCCGGGACTAGCTTCACCGGGGAGCTGTTTTTT. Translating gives CASRTYSGTSFTGELFF.

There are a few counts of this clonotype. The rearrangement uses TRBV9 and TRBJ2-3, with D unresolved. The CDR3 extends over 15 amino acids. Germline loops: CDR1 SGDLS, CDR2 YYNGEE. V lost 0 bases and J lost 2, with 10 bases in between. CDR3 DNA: TGTGCCAGCAGCGTAGCTCCTATACCCACAGATACGCAGTATTTT. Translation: CASSVAPIPTDTQYF.

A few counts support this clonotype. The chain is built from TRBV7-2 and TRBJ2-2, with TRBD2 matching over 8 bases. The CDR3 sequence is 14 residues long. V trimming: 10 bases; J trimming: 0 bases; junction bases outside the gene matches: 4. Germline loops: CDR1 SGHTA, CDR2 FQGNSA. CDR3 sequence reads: CAIQAGANTGELFF. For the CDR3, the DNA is TGTGCCATCCAAGCGGGGGCGAACACCGGGGAGCTGTTTTTT.

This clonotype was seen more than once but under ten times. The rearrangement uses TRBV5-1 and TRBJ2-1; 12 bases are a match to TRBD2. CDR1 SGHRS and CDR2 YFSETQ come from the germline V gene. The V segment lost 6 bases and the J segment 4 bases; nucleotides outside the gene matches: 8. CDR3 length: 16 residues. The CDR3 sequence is CASTQTGLAGYNEQFF. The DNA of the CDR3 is TGCGCCAGCACCCAGACAGGACTAGCGGGGTACAATGAGCAGTTCTTC.

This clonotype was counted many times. The CDR3 DNA sequence: TGTGCCACCAGTGACCAGTCGACAGGGATGGAGACCCAGTACTTC. Translation: CATSDQSTGMETQYF. The chain couples TRBV24-1 to TRBJ2-5, with 7 bases fitting TRBD1. The CDR3 is 15 residues long. The J segment lost 5 bases and the V segment lost 4 bases, leaving 9 bases of the junction unmatched. Germline assignment: CDR1 KGHDR and CDR2 SFDVKD.

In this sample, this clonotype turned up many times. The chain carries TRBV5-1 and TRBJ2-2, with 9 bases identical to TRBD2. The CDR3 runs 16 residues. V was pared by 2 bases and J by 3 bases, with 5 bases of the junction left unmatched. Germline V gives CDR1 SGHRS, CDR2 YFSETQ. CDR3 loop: CASSLSGRRDTGELFF. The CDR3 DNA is TGCGCCAGCAGCTTAAGCGGGAGGCGTGACACCGGGGAGCTGTTTTTT.

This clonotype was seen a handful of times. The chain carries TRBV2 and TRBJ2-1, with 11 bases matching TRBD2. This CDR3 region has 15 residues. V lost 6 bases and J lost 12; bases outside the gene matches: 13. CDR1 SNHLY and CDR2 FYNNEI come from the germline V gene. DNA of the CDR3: TGTGCCAGCAGGGGGGGACTAGCGGACCACACGAGGCAGTTCTTC. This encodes CASRGGLADHTRQFF.

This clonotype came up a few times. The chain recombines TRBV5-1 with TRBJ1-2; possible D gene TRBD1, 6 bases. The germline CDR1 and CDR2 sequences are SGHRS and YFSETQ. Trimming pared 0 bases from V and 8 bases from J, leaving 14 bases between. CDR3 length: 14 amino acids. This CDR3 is CASSLGSGAEGYTF. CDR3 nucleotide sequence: TGCGCCAGCAGCTTGGGATCGGGGGCGGAGGGCTACACCTTC.

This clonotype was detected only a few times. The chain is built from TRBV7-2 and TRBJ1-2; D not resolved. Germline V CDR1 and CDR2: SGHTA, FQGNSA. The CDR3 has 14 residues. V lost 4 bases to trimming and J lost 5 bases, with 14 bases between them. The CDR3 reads CASSSFTSTYGYTF. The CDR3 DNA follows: TGTGCCAGCAGCTCTTTCACATCGACTTATGGCTACACCTTC.

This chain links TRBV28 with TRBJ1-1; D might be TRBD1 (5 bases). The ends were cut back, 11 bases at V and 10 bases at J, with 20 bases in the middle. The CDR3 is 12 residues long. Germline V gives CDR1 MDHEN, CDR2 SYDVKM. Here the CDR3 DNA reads TGTGCCTCAACCGGGACTGCCCCCCGAGCTTTCTTT. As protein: CASTGTAPRAFF.

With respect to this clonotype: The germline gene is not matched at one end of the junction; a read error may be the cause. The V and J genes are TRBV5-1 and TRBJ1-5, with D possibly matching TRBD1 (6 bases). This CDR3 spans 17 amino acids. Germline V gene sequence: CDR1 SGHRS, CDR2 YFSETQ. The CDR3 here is CASSPGGGPSMGQSQHF. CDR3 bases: TGCGCCAGCAGCCCCGGAGGGGGGCCCTCGATGGGTCAGTCCCAGCATTTT. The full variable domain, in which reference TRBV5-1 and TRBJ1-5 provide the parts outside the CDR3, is KAGVTQTPRYLIKTRGQQVTLSCSPISGHRSVSWYQQTPGQGLQFLFEYFSETQRNKGNFPGRFSGRQFSNSRSEMNVSTLELGDSALYLCASSPGGGPSMGQSQHFGDGTRLSIL.

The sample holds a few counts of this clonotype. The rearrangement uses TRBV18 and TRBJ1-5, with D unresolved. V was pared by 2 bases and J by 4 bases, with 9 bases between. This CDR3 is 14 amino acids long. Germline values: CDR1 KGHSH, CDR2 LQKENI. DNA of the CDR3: TGTGCCAGCTCACCAAGGCAGACGAATCAGCCCCAGCATTTT. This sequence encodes CASSPRQTNQPQHF.

The DNA for the CDR3 is TGTGCCAGCAGTTCGTTCGAGGTCCCGGGGACCCAGTACTTC. Amino acid sequence: CASSSFEVPGTQYF. The chain employs TRBV28 and TRBJ2-5; unclear D gene. The CDR3 is made up of 14 amino acids. Germline CDR1 is MDHEN and CDR2 is SYDVKM. Trimming shortened V by 4 bases and J by 7 bases, and 16 bases separated the two germline ends.

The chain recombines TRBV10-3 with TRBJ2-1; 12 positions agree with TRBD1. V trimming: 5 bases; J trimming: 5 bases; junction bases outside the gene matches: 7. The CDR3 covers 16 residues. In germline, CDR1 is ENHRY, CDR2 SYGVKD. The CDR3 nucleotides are TGTGCCATCAGTAAAGGGACAGGGGGCTCAGACAATGAGCAGTTCTTC. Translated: CAISKGTGGSDNEQFF.

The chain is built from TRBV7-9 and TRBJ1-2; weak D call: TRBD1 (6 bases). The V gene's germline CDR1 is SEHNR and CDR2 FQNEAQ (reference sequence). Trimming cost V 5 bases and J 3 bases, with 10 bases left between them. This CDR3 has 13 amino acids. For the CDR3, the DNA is TGTGCCAGCAGCCAGGGGACTGACTATGGCTACACCTTC. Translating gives CASSQGTDYGYTF.

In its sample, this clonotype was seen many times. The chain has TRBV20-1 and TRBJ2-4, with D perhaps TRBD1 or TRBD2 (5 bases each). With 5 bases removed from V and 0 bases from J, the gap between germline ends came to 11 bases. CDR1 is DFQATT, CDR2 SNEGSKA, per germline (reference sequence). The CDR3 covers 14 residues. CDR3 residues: CSARDLLAKNIQYF. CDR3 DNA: TGCAGTGCTCGGGACCTGCTAGCCAAAAACATTCAGTACTTC.

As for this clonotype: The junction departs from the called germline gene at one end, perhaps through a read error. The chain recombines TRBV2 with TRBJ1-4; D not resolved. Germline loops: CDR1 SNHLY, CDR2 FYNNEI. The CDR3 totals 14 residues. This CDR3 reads CASRLQATKEKLFF. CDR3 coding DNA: TGTGCCAGCAGACTTCAAGCAACTAAGGAAAAACTGTTTTTT.

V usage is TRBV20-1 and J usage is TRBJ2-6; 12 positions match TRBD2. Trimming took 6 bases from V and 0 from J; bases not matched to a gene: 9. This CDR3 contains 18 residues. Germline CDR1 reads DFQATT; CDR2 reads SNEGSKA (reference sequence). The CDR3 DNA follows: TGCAGTGCCCCCGCACTAGCGGGGGGAAGCTCTGGGGCCAACGTCCTGACTTTC. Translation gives CSAPALAGGSSGANVLTF.

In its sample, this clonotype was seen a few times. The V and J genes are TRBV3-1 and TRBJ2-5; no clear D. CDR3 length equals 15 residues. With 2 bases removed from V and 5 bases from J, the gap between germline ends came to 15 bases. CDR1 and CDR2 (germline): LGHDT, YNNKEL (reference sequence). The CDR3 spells CASSQSSRTQETQYF. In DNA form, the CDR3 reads TGTGCCAGCAGCCAATCTTCCAGGACCCAGGAGACCCAGTACTTC.

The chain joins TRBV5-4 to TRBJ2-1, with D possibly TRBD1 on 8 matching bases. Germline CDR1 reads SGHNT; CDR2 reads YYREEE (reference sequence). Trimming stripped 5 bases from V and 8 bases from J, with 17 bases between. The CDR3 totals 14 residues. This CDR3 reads CASRRGQGADEQFF. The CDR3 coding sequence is TGTGCCAGCAGGCGGGGGCAGGGGGCGGATGAGCAGTTCTTC.

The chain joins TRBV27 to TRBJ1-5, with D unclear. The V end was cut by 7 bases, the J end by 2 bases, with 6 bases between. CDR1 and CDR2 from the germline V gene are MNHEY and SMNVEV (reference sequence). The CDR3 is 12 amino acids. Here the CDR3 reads CASKYGNQPQHF. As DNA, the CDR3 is TGTGCCAGCAAGTATGGCAATCAGCCCCAGCATTTT.